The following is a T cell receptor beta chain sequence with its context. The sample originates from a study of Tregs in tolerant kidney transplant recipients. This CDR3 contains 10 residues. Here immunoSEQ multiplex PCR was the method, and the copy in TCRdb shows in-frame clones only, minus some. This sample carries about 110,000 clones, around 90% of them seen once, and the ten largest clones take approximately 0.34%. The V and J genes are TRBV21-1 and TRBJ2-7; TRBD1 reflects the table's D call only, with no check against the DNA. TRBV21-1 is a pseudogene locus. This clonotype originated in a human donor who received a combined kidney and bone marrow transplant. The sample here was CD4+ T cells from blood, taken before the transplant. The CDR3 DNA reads TGTGCCAGCAGCCCCCTGGCCCAGTACTTC. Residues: CASSPLAQYF.